Sequencing of this TCR beta chain was carried out in a study of cytomegalovirus exposure and HLA in healthy donors. Whole-study findings and limits: Analysis performed later found about 17,000 TCR beta sequences associated with HLA alleles at 0.05 false discovery rate.

The germline CDR1 and CDR2 sequences are SGHRS and YFSETQ. V gave up 4 bases and J gave up 2 bases, with 19 bases separating them. This CDR3 spans 16 amino acids. 60 Vbeta and 13 Jbeta primers were used in PCR. Produced via immunoSEQ multiplex PCR; TCRdb's table is partial and in-frame only. The sample lists approximately 140,000 clones; around 80% were seen once. With regard to this clone: Its antigen remains unknown.

V usage is TRBV5-1 and J usage is TRBJ2-7; the D gene is possibly TRBD1 (8 bases). The TCR comes from a man aged 18 to 29 in good health and CMV-seropositive. The sample was PBMCs. CDR3 amino acids: CASSPPAGDRTYEQYF. Written as DNA, the CDR3 is TGCGCCAGCAGCCCCCCGGCGGGGGACAGGACCTACGAGCAGTACTTC. The full variable domain, rest sourced from reference TRBV5-1 and TRBJ2-7, is KAGVTQTPRYLIKTRGQQVTLSCSPISGHRSVSWYQQTPGQGLQFLFEYFSETQRNKGNFPGRFSGRQFSNSRSEMNVSTLELGDSALYLCASSPPAGDRTYEQYFGPGTRLTVT.